One and the same sample provided the 27 T cell receptor beta chains below, sequenced in a study of graft-versus-host responses after intestinal transplantation. These receptors' antigens are unknown. Assay: immunoSEQ multiplex PCR; the TCRdb copy retains only in-frame clones and omits some. The sample contains 96,000 or so clones, roughly 90% of which appear only once. The sample here was unstimulated CD4+ T cells sorted from spleen or lymph node cells, taken before intestinal transplant. These receptors all stem from a human donor who received an intestinal transplant.

The rearrangement joins TRBV5-1 to TRBJ2-3, with 8 bases aligning to TRBD2. Germline V lookup: CDR1 SGHRS, CDR2 YFSETQ. The CDR3 extends over 14 amino acids. With V trimmed by 6 bases and J by 4 bases, 7 bases remained unmatched. CDR3 DNA: TGCGCCAGCAAACGGGGGGGCCAATCAGATACGCAGTATTTT. It encodes CASKRGGQSDTQYF.

The genes are TRBV18 and TRBJ2-7, with TRBD2 identical over 12 bases. This CDR3 comprises 15 residues. CDR1 is KGHSH and CDR2 is LQKENI in the germline V gene. The ends lost 3 bases at V and 4 bases at J; junction bases unmatched: 4. The CDR3 protein is CASSPAGTSGYEQYF. CDR3 nucleotide sequence: TGTGCCAGCTCACCGGCCGGGACTAGCGGGTACGAGCAGTACTTC.

V gene TRBV6-5 combines with J gene TRBJ1-6; the match to TRBD1 covers 7 bases. The V gene's germline CDR1 is MNHEY and CDR2 SVGAGI. The CDR3 loop spans 15 amino acids. V trimming: 6 bases; J trimming: 9 bases; junction bases outside the gene matches: 11. The CDR3 spells CASSRQGPGGSPLHF. The CDR3 bases are TGTGCCAGCAGCAGACAGGGCCCCGGGGGTTCACCCCTCCACTTT.

The rearrangement uses TRBV6-1 and TRBJ1-6, with 8 bases aligning to TRBD1. The J segment lost 10 bases and the V segment lost 6 bases, leaving 5 bases of the junction unmatched. The CDR3 has 13 amino acids. Germline V gene sequence: CDR1 MNHNS, CDR2 SASEGT. In nucleotides, the CDR3 is TGTGCCAGCAGGGACAGGGAGCGGTCACCCCTCCACTTT. It specifies CASRDRERSPLHF.

The chain employs TRBV10-3 and TRBJ2-3, with D maybe TRBD1 (6 bases). This CDR3 comprises 14 residues. V lost 4 bases to trimming and J lost 3 bases, with 11 bases between them. Looked up from germline, CDR1 is ENHRY and CDR2 is SYGVKD. Here the CDR3 reads CAISAGRGTDTQYF. The CDR3 DNA reads TGTGCCATCAGTGCGGGCAGGGGAACAGATACGCAGTATTTT.

The V gene is TRBV9, the J gene TRBJ1-1; no reliable D call. Germline V gene lookup returns CDR1 SGDLS and CDR2 YYNGEE. CDR3 size: 13 residues. V lost 4 bases and J 1 base, leaving 8 bases between the germline ends. The CDR3: CASSPSGNTEAFF. Written as DNA, the CDR3 is TGTGCCAGCAGCCCTAGTGGGAACACTGAAGCTTTCTTT.

The gene calls are TRBV9 and TRBJ2-1; 7 bases are a match to TRBD2. CDR3 length equals 15 residues. With V trimmed by 0 bases and J by 5 bases, 5 bases remained unmatched. CDR1 and CDR2 (germline): SGDLS, YYNGEE. The chain's CDR3 is CASSVGAGSNNEQFF. CDR3 DNA sequence: TGTGCCAGCAGCGTAGGAGCGGGGAGTAACAATGAGCAGTTCTTC.

J is TRBJ2-7 and V is TRBV30; a weak D match, TRBD1 (6 bases). Germline V gives CDR1 GTSNPN, CDR2 SVGIG (reference sequence). V gave up 5 bases and J gave up 2 bases, with 19 bases separating them. This CDR3 has 15 amino acids. CDR3 sequence (DNA): TGTGCCTGGGCCCACCTCCGGGACACTACCTACGAGCAGTACTTC. Protein: CAWAHLRDTTYEQYF.

The chain recombines TRBV10-3 with TRBJ2-5; 7 positions agree with TRBD2. The CDR3 spans 14 residues. Germline CDR1 is ENHRY and CDR2 is SYGVKD. The V segment lost 8 bases and the J segment 1 base; nucleotides outside the gene matches: 7. The CDR3 nucleotides read TGTGCCATCGGAGTGGGAGGGCCCCAAGAGACCCAGTACTTC. It is translated as CAIGVGGPQETQYF.

The chain has TRBV4-1 and TRBJ2-7; possibly TRBD1 for D (6 bases). Per the germline V gene, CDR1 is MGHRA and CDR2 is YSYEKL. Trimming left V 3 bases short and J 1 base short, with 10 bases between. This CDR3 region has 14 residues. The CDR3 sequence is CASSHPDRSYEQYF. CDR3 bases: TGCGCCAGCAGCCACCCGGACAGATCCTACGAGCAGTACTTC.

V and J are TRBV2 and TRBJ2-5, with 7 bases identical to TRBD2. The CDR3 is made up of 15 amino acids. V lost 6 bases to trimming and J lost 3 bases; unmatched junction nucleotides: 10. Germline CDR1 reads SNHLY; CDR2 reads FYNNEI. The chain's CDR3 is CASRRSGVREETQYF. For the CDR3, the DNA is TGTGCCAGCAGGCGAAGCGGGGTAAGGGAAGAGACCCAGTACTTC.

The V call is TRBV5-6, the J call TRBJ2-7; 9 bases match TRBD1. The CDR3 runs to 15 residues. The trim removed 4 bases at V and 3 bases at J, leaving 8 bases unmatched. CDR1 SGHDT and CDR2 YYEEEE come from the germline V gene. Written as DNA, the CDR3 is TGTGCCAGCAGCCCGCCGGGACAGGGTCGCTACGAGCAGTACTTC. Residues: CASSPPGQGRYEQYF.

This rearrangement joins TRBV28 to TRBJ2-1, with TRBD2 matching 12 bases. Germline values: CDR1 MDHEN, CDR2 SYDVKM. This CDR3 has 16 residues. Trimming took 2 bases from V and 5 from J; bases not matched to a gene: 4. The CDR3 DNA sequence: TGTGCCAGCAGTTTAGCTAGCGGGAGGGGCAACAATGAGCAGTTCTTC. It yields the protein CASSLASGRGNNEQFF. Full variable domain (rest looked up from reference TRBV28 and TRBJ2-1): DVKVTQSSRYLVKRTGEKVFLECVQDMDHENMFWYRQDPGLGLRLIYFSYDVKMKEKGDIPEGYSVSREKKERFSLILESASTNQTSMYLCASSLASGRGNNEQFFGPGTRLTVL.

The rearrangement joins TRBV7-9 to TRBJ1-2; D gene ambiguous. V was cut by 2 bases and J by 2 bases, with 6 bases left in between. Germline V gene sequence: CDR1 SEHNR, CDR2 FQNEAQ (reference sequence). This CDR3 comprises 13 residues. CDR3 residues: CASSLSKNYGYTF. CDR3 sequence (DNA): TGTGCCAGCAGCTTAAGCAAGAACTATGGCTACACCTTC.

J is TRBJ2-5 and V is TRBV29-1; 12 nucleotides agree with TRBD1. The CDR3 sequence is 15 residues long. The V segment lost 6 bases and the J segment 1 base; nucleotides outside the gene matches: 6. Germline CDR1 reads SQVTM; CDR2 reads ANQGSEA. This CDR3 is CSVAGTGGFQETQYF. DNA for the CDR3: TGCAGCGTCGCCGGGACAGGGGGCTTCCAAGAGACCCAGTACTTC. The full variable domain, with the rest looked up from reference TRBV29-1 and TRBJ2-5, is SAVISQKPSRDICQRGTSLTIQCQVDSQVTMMFWYRQQPGQSLTLIATANQGSEATYESGFVIDKFPISRPNLTFSTLTVSNMSPEDSSIYLCSVAGTGGFQETQYFGPGTRLLVL.

This chain uses TRBV2 with TRBJ2-5; D is perhaps TRBD1 (6 bases). Germline-derived CDR1 and CDR2 are SNHLY and FYNNEI. Deletions cut 5 bases from V and 5 bases from J, with 21 bases between. The CDR3 runs to 16 residues. CDR3 protein: CASSYEQGMISETQYF. CDR3 in DNA: TGTGCCAGCAGTTATGAGCAGGGGATGATATCGGAGACCCAGTACTTC.

The genes are TRBV6-5 and TRBJ1-6, with 10 positions matching TRBD1. Germline V gene lookup returns CDR1 MNHEY and CDR2 SVGAGI. This CDR3 is built from 14 residues. V lost 6 bases and J lost 10; bases outside the gene matches: 6. This chain's CDR3 is CASSPGTGVSPLHF. CDR3 DNA: TGTGCCAGCAGCCCCGGGACAGGGGTCTCACCCCTCCACTTT.

The chain joins TRBV19 to TRBJ2-7, with D unresolved. This CDR3 is built from 14 residues. V lost 8 bases to trimming and J lost 0 bases, with 14 bases between them. Germline assignment: CDR1 LNHDA and CDR2 SQIVND (reference sequence). The CDR3 protein is CASGEKSSSYEQYF. The CDR3 bases are TGTGCCAGTGGTGAGAAATCAAGCTCCTACGAGCAGTACTTC.

The rearrangement uses TRBV18 and TRBJ2-7; D may be TRBD2 (6 bases). V lost 4 bases to trimming and J lost 2 bases, with 12 bases between them. CDR1 and CDR2 from the germline V gene are KGHSH and LQKENI. The CDR3 has 14 amino acids. In DNA form, the CDR3 reads TGTGCCAGCTCACGAACCGGGGGACCCTACGAGCAGTACTTC. This encodes CASSRTGGPYEQYF.

CDR3 in amino acids: CASHLSGSVETQYF. The DNA for the CDR3 is TGTGCCAGCCACCTTAGCGGGAGCGTGGAGACCCAGTACTTC. The chain carries TRBV18 and TRBJ2-5, with 9 bases lining up with TRBD2. The germline gives CDR1 KGHSH, CDR2 LQKENI. This CDR3 is built from 14 residues. J lost 5 bases, V lost 8 bases, and 9 bases had no gene match. The whole variable domain, filled in from reference TRBV18 and TRBJ2-5, reads NAGVMQNPRHLVRRRGQEARLRCSPMKGHSHVYWYRQLPEEGLKFMVYLQKENIIDESGMPKERFSAEFPKEGPSILRIQQVVRGDSAAYFCASHLSGSVETQYFGPGTRLLVL.

The chain uses TRBV11-3 and TRBJ1-1; D is uncertain. CDR1 SGHNT and CDR2 YENEEA come from the germline V gene. V was cut by 3 bases and J by 5 bases, with 13 bases left in between. The length of the CDR3 is 14 residues. The CDR3 spells CASSLQIGMTEAFF. The CDR3 DNA follows: TGTGCCAGCAGCTTGCAGATCGGGATGACTGAAGCTTTCTTT.

The V and J genes are TRBV2 and TRBJ1-1; D not resolved. Trimming took off 2 bases at V and 2 bases at J, with 3 bases between the two ends. The germline CDR1 and CDR2 sequences are SNHLY and FYNNEI. CDR3 length: 12 amino acids. The CDR3 loop is CASSELNTEAFF. CDR3 sequence (DNA): TGTGCCAGCAGTGAACTTAACACTGAAGCTTTCTTT.

This chain joins TRBV6-4 and TRBJ1-1; D is ambiguous. The germline V gene has CDR1 MRHNA and CDR2 SNTAGT. With 3 bases removed from V and 4 bases from J, the gap between germline ends came to 9 bases. There are 13 residues in the CDR3. The CDR3 DNA sequence: TGTGCCAGCAGTGAGGAGCTCGGCACTGAAGCTTTCTTT. As protein: CASSEELGTEAFF.

This chain connects TRBV30 to TRBJ1-2; D uncertain. CDR1 is GTSNPN, CDR2 SVGIG, per germline (reference sequence). V lost 2 bases and J lost 4, with 11 bases in between. This CDR3 has 13 amino acids. The CDR3: CAWSTPGGYGYTF. CDR3 in DNA: TGTGCCTGGAGTACCCCCGGCGGCTATGGCTACACCTTC.

The genes are TRBV21-1 and TRBJ1-6. TRBV21-1 is a recognized pseudogene. The CDR3 consists of 16 residues. This CDR3 is CASSKFERSYNSPLHF. CDR3 DNA: TGTGCCAGCAGCAAATTCGAACGGTCCTATAATTCACCCCTCCACTTT.

This chain links TRBV7-9 with TRBJ1-2; TRBD1 matches at 9 bases. J lost 2 bases, V lost 2 bases, and 9 bases had no gene match. CDR3 length equals 17 residues. Per germline, CDR1 SEHNR and CDR2 FQNEAQ (reference sequence). DNA for the CDR3: TGTGCCAGCAGCTTACCCACCGGGGACAGGGTAAACTATGGCTACACCTTC. Protein product: CASSLPTGDRVNYGYTF. The full variable domain, its missing parts supplied by reference TRBV7-9 and TRBJ1-2, is DTGVSQNPRHKITKRGQNVTFRCDPISEHNRLYWYRQTLGQGPEFLTYFQNEAQLEKSRLLSDRFSAERPKGSFSTLEIQRTEQGDSAMYLCASSLPTGDRVNYGYTFGSGTRLTVV.

The chain recombines TRBV6-1 with TRBJ1-1; the D gene is possibly TRBD1 (6 bases). This CDR3 has 17 residues. Trimming took 3 bases from V and 1 from J, leaving 18 bases between them. Germline V gives CDR1 MNHNS, CDR2 SASEGT. This chain's CDR3 is CASSDLGRGQKNTEAFF. CDR3 bases: TGTGCCAGCAGTGACCTAGGTCGTGGACAGAAGAACACTGAAGCTTTCTTT.